The clone carrying this TCR beta chain was picked up many times. What was amplified from RNA transcripts were TCR beta CDR3 regions. TCR CDR3 underwent first-round RT-PCR with the HTBI primer set. TCRdb analysed the multiplex PCR reads with MiXCR anew, one entry per CDR3 protein. Altogether around 200,000 distinct CDR3 sequences are present, around 15% being singletons, with the ten largest covering 25% to 30%. This sample was taken from a study of T cells in Graves' hyperthyroidism and ophthalmopathy. The receptor was isolated from a woman in her fifties or sixties with Graves' hyperthyroidism. Sequenced: blood.

CDR3 DNA sequence: TGTGCCAGCAGCTTGAGGTTCCAGGGGAGGGAGACCCAGTACTTC. This gives the protein CASSLRFQGRETQYF. The chain employs TRBV5-6 and TRBJ2-5, with D perhaps TRBD1 or TRBD2 (6 bases each). The CDR3 is 15 amino acids. Trimming pared 1 base from V and 5 bases from J, leaving 15 bases between. Germline V lookup: CDR1 SGHDT, CDR2 YYEEEE.